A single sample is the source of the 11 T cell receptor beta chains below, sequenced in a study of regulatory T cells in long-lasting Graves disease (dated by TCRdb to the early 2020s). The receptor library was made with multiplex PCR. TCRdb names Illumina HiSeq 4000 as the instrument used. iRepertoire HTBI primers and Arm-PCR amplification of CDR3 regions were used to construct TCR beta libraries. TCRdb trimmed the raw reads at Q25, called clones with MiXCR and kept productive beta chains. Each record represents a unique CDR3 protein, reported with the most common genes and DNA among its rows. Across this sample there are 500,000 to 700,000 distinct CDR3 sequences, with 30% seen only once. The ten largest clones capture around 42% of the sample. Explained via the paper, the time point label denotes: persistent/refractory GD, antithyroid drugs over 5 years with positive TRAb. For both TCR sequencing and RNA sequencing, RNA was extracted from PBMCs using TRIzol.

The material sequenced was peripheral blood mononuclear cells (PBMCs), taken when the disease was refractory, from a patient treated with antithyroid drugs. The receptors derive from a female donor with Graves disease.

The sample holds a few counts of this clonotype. The CDR3 loop reads CASSSSGRFNEKLFF. The CDR3 coding sequence is TGTGCCAGCAGTTCCTCGGGACGCTTTAATGAAAAACTGTTTTTT. The chain joins TRBV12-3 or TRBV12-4 to TRBJ1-4; tentatively, D is TRBD1 (5 bases). V lost 4 bases and J lost 4, with 13 bases in between. The CDR3 is 15 residues long.

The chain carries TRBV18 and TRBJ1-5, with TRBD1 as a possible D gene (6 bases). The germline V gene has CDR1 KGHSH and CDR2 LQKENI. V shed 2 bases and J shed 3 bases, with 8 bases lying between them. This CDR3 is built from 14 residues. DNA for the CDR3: TGTGCCAGCTCACCAGACAGGTTCAATCAGCCCCAGCATTTT. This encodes CASSPDRFNQPQHF. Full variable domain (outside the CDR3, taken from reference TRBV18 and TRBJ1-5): NAGVMQNPRHLVRRRGQEARLRCSPMKGHSHVYWYRQLPEEGLKFMVYLQKENIIDESGMPKERFSAEFPKEGPSILRIQQVVRGDSAAYFCASSPDRFNQPQHFGDGTRLSIL.

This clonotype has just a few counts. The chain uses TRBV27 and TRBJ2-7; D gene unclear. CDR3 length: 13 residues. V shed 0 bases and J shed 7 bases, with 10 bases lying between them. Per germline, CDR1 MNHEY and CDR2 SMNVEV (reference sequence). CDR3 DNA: TGTGCCAGCAGTTTATCGCTGGGCAGGGAGCAGTACTTC. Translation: CASSLSLGREQYF.

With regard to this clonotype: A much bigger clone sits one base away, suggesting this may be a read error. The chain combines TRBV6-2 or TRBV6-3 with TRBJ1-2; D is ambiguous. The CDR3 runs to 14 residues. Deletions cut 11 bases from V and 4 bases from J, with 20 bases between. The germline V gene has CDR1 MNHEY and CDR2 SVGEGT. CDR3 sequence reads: CAGTKPPEVYGYTF. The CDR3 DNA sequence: TGTGCCGGCACCAAACCCCCGGAAGTCTATGGCTACACCTTC.

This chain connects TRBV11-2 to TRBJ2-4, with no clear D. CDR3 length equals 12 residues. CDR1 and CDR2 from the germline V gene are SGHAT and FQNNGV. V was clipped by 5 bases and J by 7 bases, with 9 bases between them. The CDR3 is CASSPRSNIQYF. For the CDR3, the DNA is TGTGCCAGCAGCCCCCGGTCTAACATTCAGTACTTC.

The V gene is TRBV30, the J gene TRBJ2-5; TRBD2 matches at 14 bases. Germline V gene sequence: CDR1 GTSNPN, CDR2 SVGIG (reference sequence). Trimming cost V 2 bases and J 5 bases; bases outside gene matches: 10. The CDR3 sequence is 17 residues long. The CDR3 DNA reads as TGTGCCTGGAGTCCCCTGACTAGCGGGAGGGCCGGGGAGACCCAGTACTTC. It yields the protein CAWSPLTSGRAGETQYF.

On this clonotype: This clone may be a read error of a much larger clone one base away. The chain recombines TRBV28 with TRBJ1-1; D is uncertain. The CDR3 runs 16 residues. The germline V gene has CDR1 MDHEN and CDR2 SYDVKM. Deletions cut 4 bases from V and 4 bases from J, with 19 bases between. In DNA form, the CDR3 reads TGTGCCAGCAGTTCCCCCATCGGGGTTGGAAGCACTGAAGCTTTCTTT. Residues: CASSSPIGVGSTEAFF.

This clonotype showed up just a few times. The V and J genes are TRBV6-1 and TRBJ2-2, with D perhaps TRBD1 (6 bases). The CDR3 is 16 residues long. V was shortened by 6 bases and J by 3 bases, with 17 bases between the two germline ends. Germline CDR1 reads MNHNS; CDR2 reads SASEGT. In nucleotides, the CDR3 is TGTGCCAGCAGCCTACAAGGGGGATCGTACACCGGGGAGCTGTTTTTT. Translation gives CASSLQGGSYTGELFF.

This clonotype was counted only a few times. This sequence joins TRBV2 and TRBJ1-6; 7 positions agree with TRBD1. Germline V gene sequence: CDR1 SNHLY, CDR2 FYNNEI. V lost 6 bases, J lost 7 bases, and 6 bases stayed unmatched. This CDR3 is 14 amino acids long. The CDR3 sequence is CASRRDSPNSPLHF. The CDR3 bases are TGTGCCAGCAGGAGGGACAGCCCCAATTCACCCCTCCACTTT. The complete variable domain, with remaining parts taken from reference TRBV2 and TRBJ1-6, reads EPEVTQTPSHQVTQMGQEVILRCVPISNHLYFYWYRQILGQKVEFLVSFYNNEISEKSEIFDDQFSVERPDGSNFTLKIRSTKLEDSAMYFCASRRDSPNSPLHFGNGTRLTVT.

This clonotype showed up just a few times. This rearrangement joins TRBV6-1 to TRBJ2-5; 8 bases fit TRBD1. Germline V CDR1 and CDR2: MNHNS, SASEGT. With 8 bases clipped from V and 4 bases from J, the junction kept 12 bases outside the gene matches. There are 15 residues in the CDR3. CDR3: CASHFDRTGRETQYF. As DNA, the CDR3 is TGTGCCAGCCACTTCGACCGGACAGGGAGAGAGACCCAGTACTTC.

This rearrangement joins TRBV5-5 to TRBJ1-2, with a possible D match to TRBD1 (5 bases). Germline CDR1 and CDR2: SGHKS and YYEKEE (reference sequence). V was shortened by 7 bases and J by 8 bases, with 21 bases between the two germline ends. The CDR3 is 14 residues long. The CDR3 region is CASDPGRAGKGYTF. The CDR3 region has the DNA TGTGCCAGCGACCCGGGACGGGCGGGGAAAGGCTACACCTTC.